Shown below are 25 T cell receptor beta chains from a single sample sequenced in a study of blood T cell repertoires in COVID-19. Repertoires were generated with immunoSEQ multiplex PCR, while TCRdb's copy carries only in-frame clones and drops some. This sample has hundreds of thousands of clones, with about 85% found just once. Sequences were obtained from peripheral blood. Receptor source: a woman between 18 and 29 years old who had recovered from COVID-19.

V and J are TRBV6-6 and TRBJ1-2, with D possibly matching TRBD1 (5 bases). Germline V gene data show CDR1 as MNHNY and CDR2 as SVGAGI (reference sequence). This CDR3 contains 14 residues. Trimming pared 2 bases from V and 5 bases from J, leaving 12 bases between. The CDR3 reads CASSYLDMIYGYTF. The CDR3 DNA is TGTGCCAGCAGTTACCTGGACATGATTTATGGCTACACCTTC.

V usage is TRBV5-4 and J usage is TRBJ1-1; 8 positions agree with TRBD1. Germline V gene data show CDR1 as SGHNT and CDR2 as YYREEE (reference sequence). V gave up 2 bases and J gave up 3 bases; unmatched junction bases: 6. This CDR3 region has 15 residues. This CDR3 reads CASSFWTGTDTEAFF. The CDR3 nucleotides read TGTGCCAGCAGCTTTTGGACAGGGACGGACACTGAAGCTTTCTTT.

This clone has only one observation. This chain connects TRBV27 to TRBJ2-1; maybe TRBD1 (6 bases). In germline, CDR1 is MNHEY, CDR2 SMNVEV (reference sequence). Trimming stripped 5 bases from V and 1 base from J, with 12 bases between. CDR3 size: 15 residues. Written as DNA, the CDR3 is TGTGCCAGCAGTATCCGGGACAATTCCTACAATGAGCAGTTCTTC. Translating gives CASSIRDNSYNEQFF.

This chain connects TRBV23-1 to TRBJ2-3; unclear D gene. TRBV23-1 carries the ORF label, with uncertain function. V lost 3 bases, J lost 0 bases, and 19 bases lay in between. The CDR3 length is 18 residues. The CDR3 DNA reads TGCGCCAGCAGTCACGAGAGTTCGTACGGGTACAGCACAGATACGCAGTATTTT. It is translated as CASSHESSYGYSTDTQYF.

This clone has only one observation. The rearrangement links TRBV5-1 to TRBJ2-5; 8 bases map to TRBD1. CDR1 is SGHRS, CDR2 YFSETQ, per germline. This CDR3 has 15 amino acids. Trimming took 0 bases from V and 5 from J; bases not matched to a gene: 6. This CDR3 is CASSLGTGRRETQYF. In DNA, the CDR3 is TGCGCCAGCAGCTTGGGGACAGGGCGTCGGGAGACCCAGTACTTC.

The CDR3 DNA sequence: TGCGCCAGCAGCCGAATGGGCTTCGCGTACAATGAGCAGTTCTTC. Protein product: CASSRMGFAYNEQFF. The V call is TRBV4-1, the J call TRBJ2-1; D not resolved. CDR3 size: 15 residues. CDR1 MGHRA and CDR2 YSYEKL come from the germline V gene. The V gene lost 4 bases and the J gene lost 4 bases, with 14 bases spanning the gap.

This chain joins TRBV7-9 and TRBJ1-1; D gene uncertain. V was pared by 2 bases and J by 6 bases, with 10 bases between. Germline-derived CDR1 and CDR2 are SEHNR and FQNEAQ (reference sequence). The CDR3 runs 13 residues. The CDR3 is CASSLNKSPEAFF. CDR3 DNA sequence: TGTGCCAGCAGCTTAAACAAATCACCTGAAGCTTTCTTT. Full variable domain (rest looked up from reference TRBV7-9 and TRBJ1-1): DTGVSQNPRHKITKRGQNVTFRCDPISEHNRLYWYRQTLGQGPEFLTYFQNEAQLEKSRLLSDRFSAERPKGSFSTLEIQRTEQGDSAMYLCASSLNKSPEAFFGQGTRLTVV.

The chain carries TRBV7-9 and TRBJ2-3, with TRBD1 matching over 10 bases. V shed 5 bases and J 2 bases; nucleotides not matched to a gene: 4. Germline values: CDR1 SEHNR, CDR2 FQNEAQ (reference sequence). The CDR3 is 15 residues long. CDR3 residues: CASSRGTGDTDTQYF. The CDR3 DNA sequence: TGTGCCAGCAGCCGGGGGACAGGGGACACAGATACGCAGTATTTT.

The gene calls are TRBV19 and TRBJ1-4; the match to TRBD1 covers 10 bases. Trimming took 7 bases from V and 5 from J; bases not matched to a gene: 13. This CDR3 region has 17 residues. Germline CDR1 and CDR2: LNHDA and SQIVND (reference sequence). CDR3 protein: CASTMTGGKLGNEKLFF. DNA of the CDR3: TGTGCCAGTACCATGACAGGGGGCAAATTGGGGAATGAAAAACTGTTTTTT.

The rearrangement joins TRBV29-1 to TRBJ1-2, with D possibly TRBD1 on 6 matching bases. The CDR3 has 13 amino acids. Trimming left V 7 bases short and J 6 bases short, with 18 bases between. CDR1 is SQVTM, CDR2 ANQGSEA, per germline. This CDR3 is CSATTGSFDGYTF. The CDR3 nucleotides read TGCAGCGCCACTACAGGGTCCTTCGATGGCTACACCTTC. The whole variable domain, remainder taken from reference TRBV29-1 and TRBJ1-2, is SAVISQKPSRDICQRGTSLTIQCQVDSQVTMMFWYRQQPGQSLTLIATANQGSEATYESGFVIDKFPISRPNLTFSTLTVSNMSPEDSSIYLCSATTGSFDGYTFGSGTRLTVV.

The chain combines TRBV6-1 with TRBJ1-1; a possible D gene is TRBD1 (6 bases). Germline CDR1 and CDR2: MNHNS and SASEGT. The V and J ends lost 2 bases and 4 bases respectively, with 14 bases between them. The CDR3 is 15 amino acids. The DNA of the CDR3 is TGTGCCAGCAGTGAATCGCAGGGGTGGTTCACTGAAGCTTTCTTT. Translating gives CASSESQGWFTEAFF.

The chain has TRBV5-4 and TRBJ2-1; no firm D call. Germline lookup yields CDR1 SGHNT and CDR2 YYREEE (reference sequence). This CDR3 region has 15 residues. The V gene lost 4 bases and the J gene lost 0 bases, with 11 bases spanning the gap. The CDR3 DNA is TGTGCCAGCAGCCATACAGTCAGCTCCTACAATGAGCAGTTCTTC. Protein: CASSHTVSSYNEQFF.

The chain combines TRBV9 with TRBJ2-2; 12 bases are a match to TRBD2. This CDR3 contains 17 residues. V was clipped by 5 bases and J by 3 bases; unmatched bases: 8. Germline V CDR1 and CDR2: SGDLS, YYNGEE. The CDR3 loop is CASSLASSGRDTGELFF. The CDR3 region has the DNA TGTGCCAGCAGTTTGGCATCTAGCGGGAGGGACACCGGGGAGCTGTTTTTT.

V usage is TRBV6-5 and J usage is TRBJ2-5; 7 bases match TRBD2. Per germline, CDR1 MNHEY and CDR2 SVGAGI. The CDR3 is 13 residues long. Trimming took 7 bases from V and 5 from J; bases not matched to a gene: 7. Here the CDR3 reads CASNLLATETQYF. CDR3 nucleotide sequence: TGTGCCAGCAATTTACTAGCGACGGAGACCCAGTACTTC.

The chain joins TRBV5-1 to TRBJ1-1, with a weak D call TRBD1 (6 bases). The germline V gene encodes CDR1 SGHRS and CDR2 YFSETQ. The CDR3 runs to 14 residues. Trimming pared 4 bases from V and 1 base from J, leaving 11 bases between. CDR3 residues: CASSPKTGNTEAFF. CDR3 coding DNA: TGCGCCAGCAGCCCGAAGACAGGGAACACTGAAGCTTTCTTT.

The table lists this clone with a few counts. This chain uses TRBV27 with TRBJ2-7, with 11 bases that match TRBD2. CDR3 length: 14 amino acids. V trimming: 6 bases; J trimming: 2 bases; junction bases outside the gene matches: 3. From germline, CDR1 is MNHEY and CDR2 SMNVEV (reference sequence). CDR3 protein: CASRTLAGAYEQYF. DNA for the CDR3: TGTGCCAGCAGAACACTAGCGGGAGCCTACGAGCAGTACTTC.

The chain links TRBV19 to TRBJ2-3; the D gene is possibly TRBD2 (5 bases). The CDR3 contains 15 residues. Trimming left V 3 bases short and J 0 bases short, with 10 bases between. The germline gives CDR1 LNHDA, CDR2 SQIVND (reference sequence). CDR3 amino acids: CASSIGSGSTDTQYF. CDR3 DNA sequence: TGTGCCAGTAGTATTGGGAGCGGTAGCACAGATACGCAGTATTTT. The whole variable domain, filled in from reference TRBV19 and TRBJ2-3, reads DGGITQSPKYLFRKEGQNVTLSCEQNLNHDAMYWYRQDPGQGLRLIYYSQIVNDFQKGDIAEGYSVSREKKESFPLTVTSAQKNPTAFYLCASSIGSGSTDTQYFGPGTRLTVL.

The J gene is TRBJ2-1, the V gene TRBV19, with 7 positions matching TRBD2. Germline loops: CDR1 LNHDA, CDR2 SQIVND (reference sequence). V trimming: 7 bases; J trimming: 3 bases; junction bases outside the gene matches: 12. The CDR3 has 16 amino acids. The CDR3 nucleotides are TGTGCCAGTAAGGGGAGGGAACCCCTTGACTACAATGAGCAGTTCTTC. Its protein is CASKGREPLDYNEQFF.

CDR3 sequence (DNA): TGTGCCAGCAGCCCGCTGGTGGGGACAGGGAACTATGGCTACACCTTC. As protein: CASSPLVGTGNYGYTF. The chain joins TRBV5-4 to TRBJ1-2, with 9 bases lining up with TRBD1. Looked up from germline, CDR1 is SGHNT and CDR2 is YYREEE (reference sequence). V lost 4 bases, J lost 2 bases, and 9 bases stayed unmatched. CDR3 length: 16 residues.

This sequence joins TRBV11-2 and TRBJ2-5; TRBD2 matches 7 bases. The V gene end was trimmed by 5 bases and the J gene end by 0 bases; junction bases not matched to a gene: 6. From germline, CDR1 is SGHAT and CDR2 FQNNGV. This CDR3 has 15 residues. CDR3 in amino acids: CASSLLAGNQETQYF. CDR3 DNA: TGTGCCAGCAGCCTCTTAGCGGGTAACCAAGAGACCCAGTACTTC.

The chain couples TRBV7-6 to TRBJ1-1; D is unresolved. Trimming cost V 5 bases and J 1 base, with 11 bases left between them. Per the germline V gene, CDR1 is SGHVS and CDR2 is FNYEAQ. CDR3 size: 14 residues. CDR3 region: CASSVGRPNTEAFF. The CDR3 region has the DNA TGTGCCAGCAGCGTGGGGAGGCCGAACACTGAAGCTTTCTTT.

Here the CDR3 DNA reads TGTGCCAGTAGTATCGGGGGGGCGGGTGAGCAGTTCTTC. Translated, it gives CASSIGGAGEQFF. The V call is TRBV19, the J call TRBJ2-1; 8 bases agree with TRBD2. V shed 3 bases and J 9 bases; nucleotides not matched to a gene: 4. Per germline, CDR1 LNHDA and CDR2 SQIVND (reference sequence). The CDR3 is made up of 13 amino acids.

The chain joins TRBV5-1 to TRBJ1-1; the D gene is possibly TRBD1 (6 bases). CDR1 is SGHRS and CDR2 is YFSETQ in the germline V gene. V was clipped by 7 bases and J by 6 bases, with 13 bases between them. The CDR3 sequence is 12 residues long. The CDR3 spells CASLTEGAEAFF. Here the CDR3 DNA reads TGCGCCAGCTTAACCGAGGGGGCTGAAGCTTTCTTT.

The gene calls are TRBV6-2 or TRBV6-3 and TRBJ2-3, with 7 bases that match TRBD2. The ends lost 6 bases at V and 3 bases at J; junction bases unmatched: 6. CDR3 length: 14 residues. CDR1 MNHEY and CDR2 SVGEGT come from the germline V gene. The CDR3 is CASSKLARTDTQYF. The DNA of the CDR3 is TGTGCCAGCAGCAAACTAGCGAGGACAGATACGCAGTATTTT.

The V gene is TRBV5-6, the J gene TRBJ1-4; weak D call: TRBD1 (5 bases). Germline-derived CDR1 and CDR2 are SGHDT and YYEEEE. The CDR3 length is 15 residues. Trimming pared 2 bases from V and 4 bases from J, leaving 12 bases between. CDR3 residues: CASSLLQGNNEKLFF. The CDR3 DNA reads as TGTGCCAGCAGCTTACTCCAGGGTAATAATGAAAAACTGTTTTTT.